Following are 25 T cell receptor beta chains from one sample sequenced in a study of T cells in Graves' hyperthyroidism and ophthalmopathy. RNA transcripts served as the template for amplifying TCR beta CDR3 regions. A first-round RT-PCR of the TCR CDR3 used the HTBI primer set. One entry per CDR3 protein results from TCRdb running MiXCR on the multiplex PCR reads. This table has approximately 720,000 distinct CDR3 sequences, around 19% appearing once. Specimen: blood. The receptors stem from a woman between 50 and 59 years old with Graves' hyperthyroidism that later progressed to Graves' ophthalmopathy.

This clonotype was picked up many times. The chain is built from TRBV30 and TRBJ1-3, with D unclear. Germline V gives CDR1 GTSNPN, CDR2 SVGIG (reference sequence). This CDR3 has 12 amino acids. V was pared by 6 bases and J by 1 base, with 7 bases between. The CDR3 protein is CACGKSGNTIYF. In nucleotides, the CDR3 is TGTGCCTGCGGTAAATCTGGAAACACCATATATTTT.

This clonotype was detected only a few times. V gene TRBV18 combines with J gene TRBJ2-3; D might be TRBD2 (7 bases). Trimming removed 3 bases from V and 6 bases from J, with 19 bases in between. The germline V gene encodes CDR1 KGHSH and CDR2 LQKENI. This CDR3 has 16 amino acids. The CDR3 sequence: CASSPMAAGAADTQYF. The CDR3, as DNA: TGTGCCAGCTCACCTATGGCGGCGGGGGCAGCTGATACGCAGTATTTT.

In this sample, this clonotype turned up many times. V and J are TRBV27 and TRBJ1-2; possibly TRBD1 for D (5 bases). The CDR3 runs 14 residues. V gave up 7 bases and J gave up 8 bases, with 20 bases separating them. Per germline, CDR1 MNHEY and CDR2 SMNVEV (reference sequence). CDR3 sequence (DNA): TGTGCCAGCACCCCGGGGGAGGGAGCTAAGGGCTACACCTTC. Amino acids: CASTPGEGAKGYTF.

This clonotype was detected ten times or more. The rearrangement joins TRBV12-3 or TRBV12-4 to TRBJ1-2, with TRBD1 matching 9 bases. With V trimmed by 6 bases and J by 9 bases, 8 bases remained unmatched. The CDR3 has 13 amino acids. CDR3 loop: CASSQQGAESYTF. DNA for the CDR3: TGTGCCAGCAGCCAACAGGGGGCCGAAAGCTACACCTTC.

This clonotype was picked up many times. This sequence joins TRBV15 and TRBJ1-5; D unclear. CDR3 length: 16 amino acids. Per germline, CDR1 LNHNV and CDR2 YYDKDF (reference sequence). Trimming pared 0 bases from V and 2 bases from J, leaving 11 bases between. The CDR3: CATSRDFAGRNQPQHF. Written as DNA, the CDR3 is TGTGCCACCAGCAGAGATTTCGCGGGCCGCAATCAGCCCCAGCATTTT. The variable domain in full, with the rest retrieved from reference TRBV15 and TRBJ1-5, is DAMVIQNPRYQVTQFGKPVTLSCSQTLNHNVMYWYQQKSSQAPKLLFHYYDKDFNNEADTPDNFQSRRPNTSFCFLDIRSPGLGDTAMYLCATSRDFAGRNQPQHFGDGTRLSIL.

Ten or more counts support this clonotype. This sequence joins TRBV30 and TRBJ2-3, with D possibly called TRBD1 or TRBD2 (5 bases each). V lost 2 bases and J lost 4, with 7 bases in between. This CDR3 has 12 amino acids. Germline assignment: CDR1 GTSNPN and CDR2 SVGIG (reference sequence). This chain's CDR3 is CAWSLGADTQYF. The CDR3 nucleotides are TGTGCCTGGAGTTTGGGGGCAGATACGCAGTATTTT.

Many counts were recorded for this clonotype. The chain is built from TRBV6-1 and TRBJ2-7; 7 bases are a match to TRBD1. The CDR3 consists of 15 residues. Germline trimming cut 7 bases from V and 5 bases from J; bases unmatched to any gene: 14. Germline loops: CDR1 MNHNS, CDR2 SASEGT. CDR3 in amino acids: CASMGQLGLGHEQYF. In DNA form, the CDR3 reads TGTGCCAGCATGGGACAGTTAGGACTGGGGCACGAGCAGTACTTC.

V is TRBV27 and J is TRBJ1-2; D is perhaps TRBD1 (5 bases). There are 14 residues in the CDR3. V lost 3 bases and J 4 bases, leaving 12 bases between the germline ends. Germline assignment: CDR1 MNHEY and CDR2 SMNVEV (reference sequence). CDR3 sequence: CASSFRERGYGYTF. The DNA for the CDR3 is TGTGCCAGCAGTTTTCGAGAAAGGGGCTATGGCTACACCTTC.

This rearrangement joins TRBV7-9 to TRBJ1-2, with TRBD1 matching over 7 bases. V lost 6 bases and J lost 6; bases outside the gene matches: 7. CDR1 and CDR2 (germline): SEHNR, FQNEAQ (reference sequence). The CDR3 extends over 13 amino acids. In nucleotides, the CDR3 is TGTGCCAGCAGTTTTCGACAGGGTAATGGCTACACCTTC. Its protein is CASSFRQGNGYTF.

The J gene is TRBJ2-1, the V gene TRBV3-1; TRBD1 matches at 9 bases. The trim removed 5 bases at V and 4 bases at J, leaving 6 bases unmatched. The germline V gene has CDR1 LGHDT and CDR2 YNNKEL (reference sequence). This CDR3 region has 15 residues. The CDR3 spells CASSRDREPYNEQFF. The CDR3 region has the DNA TGTGCCAGCAGCAGGGACAGGGAGCCTTACAATGAGCAGTTCTTC.

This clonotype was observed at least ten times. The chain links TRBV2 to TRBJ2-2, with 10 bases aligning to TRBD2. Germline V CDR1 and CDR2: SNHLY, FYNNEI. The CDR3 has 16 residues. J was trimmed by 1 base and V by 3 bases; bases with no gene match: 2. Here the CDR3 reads CASSDSSGGNTGELFF. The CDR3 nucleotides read TGTGCCAGCAGTGATTCTAGCGGGGGGAACACCGGGGAGCTGTTTTTT.

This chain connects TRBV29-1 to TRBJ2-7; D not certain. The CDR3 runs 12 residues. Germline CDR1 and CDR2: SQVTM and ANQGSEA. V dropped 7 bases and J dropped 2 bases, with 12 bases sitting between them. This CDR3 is CSAGQAPYEQYF. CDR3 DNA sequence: TGCAGCGCCGGGCAGGCGCCCTACGAGCAGTACTTC.

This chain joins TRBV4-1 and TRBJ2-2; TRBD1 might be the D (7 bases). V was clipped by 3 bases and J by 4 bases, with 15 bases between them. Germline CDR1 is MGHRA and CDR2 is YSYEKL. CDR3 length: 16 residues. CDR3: CASSHRGELGTGELFF. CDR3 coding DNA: TGCGCCAGCAGCCACAGGGGGGAATTAGGCACCGGGGAGCTGTTTTTT.

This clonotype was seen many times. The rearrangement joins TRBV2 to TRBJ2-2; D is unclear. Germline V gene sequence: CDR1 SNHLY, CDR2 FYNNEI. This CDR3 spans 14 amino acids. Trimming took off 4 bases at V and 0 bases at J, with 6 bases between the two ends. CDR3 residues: CASSVSPNTGELFF. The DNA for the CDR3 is TGTGCCAGCAGTGTCAGTCCGAACACCGGGGAGCTGTTTTTT.

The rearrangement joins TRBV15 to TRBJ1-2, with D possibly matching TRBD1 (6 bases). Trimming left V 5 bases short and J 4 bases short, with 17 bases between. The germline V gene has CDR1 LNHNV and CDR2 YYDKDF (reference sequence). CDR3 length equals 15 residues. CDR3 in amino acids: CATSGVRDNFYGYTF. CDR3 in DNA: TGTGCCACCAGCGGGGTCCGGGACAACTTCTATGGCTACACCTTC.

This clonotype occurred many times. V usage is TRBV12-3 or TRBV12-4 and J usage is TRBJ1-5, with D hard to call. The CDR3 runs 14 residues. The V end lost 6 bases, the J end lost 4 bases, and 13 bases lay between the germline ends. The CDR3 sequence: CASSLRTGNQPQHF. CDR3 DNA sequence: TGTGCCAGCAGCCTCCGAACCGGTAATCAGCCCCAGCATTTT.

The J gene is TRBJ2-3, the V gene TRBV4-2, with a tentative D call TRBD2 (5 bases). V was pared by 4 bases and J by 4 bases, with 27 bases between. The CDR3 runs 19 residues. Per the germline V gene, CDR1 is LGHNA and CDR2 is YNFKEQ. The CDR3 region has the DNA TGTGCCAGCAGCCCGAGCCCTTTTAAGTTGGGTTTCGGGGCAGATACGCAGTATTTT. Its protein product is CASSPSPFKLGFGADTQYF.

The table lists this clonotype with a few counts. CDR3 bases: TGTGCCAGCAGCTTGATCCGAAGGGCTGGGGACACTGAAGCTTTCTTT. This translates into CASSLIRRAGDTEAFF. This chain links TRBV5-6 with TRBJ1-1; no clear D gene. V was clipped by 1 base and J by 3 bases, with 16 bases between them. The CDR3 has 16 residues. CDR1 is SGHDT and CDR2 is YYEEEE in the germline V gene.

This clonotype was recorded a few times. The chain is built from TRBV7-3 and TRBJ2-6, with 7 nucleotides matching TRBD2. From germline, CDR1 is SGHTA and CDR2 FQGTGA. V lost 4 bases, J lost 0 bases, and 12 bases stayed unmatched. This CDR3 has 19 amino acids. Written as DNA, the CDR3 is TGTGCCAGCAGCTCGACCGCCGGGACTATACTCTCTGGGGCCAACGTCCTGACTTTC. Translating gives CASSSTAGTILSGANVLTF.

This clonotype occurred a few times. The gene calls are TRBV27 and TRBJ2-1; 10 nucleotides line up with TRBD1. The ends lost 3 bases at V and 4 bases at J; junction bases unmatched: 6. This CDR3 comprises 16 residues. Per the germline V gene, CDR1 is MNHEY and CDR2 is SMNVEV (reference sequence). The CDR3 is CASSFDEDRGYNEQFF. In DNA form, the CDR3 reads TGTGCCAGCAGTTTCGACGAGGACAGGGGGTACAATGAGCAGTTCTTC.

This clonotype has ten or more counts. Written as DNA, the CDR3 is TGTGCCAGCAGCTTGTTTCAGGGTAATCAGCCCCAGCATTTT. It specifies CASSLFQGNQPQHF. The chain recombines TRBV5-5 with TRBJ1-5; D is possibly TRBD1 (5 bases). V was shortened by 1 base and J by 4 bases, with 9 bases between the two germline ends. There are 14 residues in the CDR3. Germline V gene sequence: CDR1 SGHKS, CDR2 YYEKEE (reference sequence).

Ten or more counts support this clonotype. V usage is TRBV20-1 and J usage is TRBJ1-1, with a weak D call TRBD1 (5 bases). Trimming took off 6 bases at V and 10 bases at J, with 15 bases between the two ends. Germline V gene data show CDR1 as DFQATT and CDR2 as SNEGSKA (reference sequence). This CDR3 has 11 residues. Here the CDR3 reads CSAVGQAGAFF. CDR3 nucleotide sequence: TGCAGTGCGGTTGGACAAGCCGGAGCTTTCTTT.

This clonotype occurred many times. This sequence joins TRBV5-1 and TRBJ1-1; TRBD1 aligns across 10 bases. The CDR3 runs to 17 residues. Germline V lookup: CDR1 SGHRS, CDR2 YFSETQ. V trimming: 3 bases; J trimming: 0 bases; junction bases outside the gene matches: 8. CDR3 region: CASSWNPGQGLNTEAFF. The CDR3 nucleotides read TGCGCCAGCAGCTGGAATCCGGGACAGGGGTTGAACACTGAAGCTTTCTTT.

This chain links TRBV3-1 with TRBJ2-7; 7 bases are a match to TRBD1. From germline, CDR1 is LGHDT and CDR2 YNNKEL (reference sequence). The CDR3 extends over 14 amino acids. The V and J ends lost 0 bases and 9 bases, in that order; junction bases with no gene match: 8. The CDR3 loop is CASSQDRETGSQYF. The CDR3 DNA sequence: TGTGCCAGCAGCCAAGATCGAGAGACAGGGTCGCAGTACTTC.

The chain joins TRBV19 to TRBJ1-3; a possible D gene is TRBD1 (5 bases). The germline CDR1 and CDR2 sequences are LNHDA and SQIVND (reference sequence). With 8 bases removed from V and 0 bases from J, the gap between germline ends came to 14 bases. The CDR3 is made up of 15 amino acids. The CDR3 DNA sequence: TGTGCCAGTCTCGGACACTGGAGCTCTGGAAACACCATATATTTT. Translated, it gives CASLGHWSSGNTIYF.